This T cell receptor (beta chain) was sequenced for a study of cytomegalovirus exposure and HLA in healthy donors. Looked up from germline, CDR1 is SGHDT and CDR2 is YYEEEE. V lost 4 bases and J lost 0, with 14 bases in between. This CDR3 region has 16 residues. Clones were sequenced by immunoSEQ multiplex PCR, and TCRdb holds only the in-frame ones, with some missing. The sample yields 150,000 to 180,000 clones, just over 85% seen once. This rearrangement joins TRBV5-6 to TRBJ1-5; unclear D gene. The TCR was taken from a human donor in good health. Sequencing was done on a sample of PBMCs. CDR3 region: CASSMGDGHSNQPQHF. Written as DNA, the CDR3 is TGTGCCAGCAGCATGGGTGATGGGCATAGCAATCAGCCCCAGCATTTT.